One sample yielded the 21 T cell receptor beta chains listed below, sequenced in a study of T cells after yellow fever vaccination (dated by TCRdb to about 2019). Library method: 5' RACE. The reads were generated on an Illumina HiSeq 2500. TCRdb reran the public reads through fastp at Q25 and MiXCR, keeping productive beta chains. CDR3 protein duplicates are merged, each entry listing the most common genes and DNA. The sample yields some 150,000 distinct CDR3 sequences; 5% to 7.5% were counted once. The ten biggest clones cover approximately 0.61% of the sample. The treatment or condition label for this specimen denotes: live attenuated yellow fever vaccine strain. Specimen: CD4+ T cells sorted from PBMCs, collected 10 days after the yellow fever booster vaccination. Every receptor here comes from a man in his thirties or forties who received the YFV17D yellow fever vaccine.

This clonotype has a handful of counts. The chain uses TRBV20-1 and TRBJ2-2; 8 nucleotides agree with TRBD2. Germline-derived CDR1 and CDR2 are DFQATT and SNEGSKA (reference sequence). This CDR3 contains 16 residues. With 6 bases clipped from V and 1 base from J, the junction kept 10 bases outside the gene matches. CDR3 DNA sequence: TGCAGTGCCCGGAGCTATACTAGCGGGAACACCGGGGAGCTGTTTTTT. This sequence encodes CSARSYTSGNTGELFF.

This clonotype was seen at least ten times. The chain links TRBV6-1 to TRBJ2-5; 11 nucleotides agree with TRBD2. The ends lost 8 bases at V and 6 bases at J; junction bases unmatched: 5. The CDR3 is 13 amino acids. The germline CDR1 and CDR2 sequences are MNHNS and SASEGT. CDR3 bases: TGTGCCAGCTTAGCGGGAGGGACGCAGACCCAGTACTTC. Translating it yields CASLAGGTQTQYF.

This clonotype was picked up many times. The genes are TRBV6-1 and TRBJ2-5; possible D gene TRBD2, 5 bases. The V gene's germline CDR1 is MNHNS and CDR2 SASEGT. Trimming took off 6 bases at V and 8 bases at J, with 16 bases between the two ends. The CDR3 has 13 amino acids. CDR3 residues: CASSPGYGETQYF. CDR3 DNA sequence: TGTGCCAGCAGCCCAGGTTACGGGGAAACCCAGTACTTC.

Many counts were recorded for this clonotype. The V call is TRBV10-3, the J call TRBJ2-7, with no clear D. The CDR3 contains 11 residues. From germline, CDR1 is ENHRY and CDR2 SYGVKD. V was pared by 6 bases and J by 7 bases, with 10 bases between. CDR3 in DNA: TGTGCCATCAGCAACCTCGGTGAGCAGTACTTC. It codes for CAISNLGEQYF.

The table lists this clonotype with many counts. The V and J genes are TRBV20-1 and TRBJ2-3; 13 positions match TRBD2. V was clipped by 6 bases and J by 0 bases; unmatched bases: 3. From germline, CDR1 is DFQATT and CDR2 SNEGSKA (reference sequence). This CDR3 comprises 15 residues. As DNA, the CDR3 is TGCAGTGCGAGGGGACTAGCGGGGAGCACAGATACGCAGTATTTT. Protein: CSARGLAGSTDTQYF.

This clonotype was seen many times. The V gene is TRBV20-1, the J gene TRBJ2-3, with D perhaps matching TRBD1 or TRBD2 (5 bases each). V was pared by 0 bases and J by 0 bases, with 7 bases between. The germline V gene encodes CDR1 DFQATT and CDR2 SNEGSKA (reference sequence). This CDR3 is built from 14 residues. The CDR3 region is CSAREGPSTDTQYF. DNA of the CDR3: TGCAGTGCTAGAGAGGGACCTAGCACAGATACGCAGTATTTT.

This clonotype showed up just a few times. This CDR3 is CATSKGQGAGSLSNQPQHF. The CDR3 region has the DNA TGTGCCACCAGCAAAGGGCAGGGAGCAGGGTCTTTGAGCAATCAGCCCCAGCATTTT. The genes are TRBV15 and TRBJ1-5; possible D gene TRBD1, 5 bases. The CDR3 sequence is 19 residues long. CDR1 LNHNV and CDR2 YYDKDF come from the germline V gene (reference sequence). Trimming cost V 4 bases and J 1 base, with 23 bases left between them.

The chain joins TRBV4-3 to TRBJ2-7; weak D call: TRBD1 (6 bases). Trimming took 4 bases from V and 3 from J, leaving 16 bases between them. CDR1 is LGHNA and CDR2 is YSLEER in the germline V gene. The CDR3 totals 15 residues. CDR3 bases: TGCGCCAGCAGCCGGGTAGTACAGGGAGACTACGAGCAGTACTTC. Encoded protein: CASSRVVQGDYEQYF.

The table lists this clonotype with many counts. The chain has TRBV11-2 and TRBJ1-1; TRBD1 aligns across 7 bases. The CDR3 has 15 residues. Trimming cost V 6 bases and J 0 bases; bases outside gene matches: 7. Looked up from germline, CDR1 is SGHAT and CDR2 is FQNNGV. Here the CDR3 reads CASRKPGQLNTEAFF. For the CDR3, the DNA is TGTGCCAGCAGGAAGCCGGGACAGTTGAACACTGAAGCTTTCTTT.

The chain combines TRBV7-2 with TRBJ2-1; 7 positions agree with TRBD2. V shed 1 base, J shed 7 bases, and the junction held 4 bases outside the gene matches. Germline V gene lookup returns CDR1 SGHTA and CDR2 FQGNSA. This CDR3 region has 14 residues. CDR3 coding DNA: TGTGCCAGCAGCTTAGGTGCTAGCGGTAATGAGCAGTTCTTC. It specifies CASSLGASGNEQFF.

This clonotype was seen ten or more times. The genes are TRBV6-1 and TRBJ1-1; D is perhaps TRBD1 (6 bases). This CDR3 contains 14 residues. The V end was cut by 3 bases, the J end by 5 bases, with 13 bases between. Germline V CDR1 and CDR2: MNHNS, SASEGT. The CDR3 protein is CASSDRGGETEAFF. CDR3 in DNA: TGTGCCAGCAGTGACAGGGGCGGGGAGACTGAAGCTTTCTTT.

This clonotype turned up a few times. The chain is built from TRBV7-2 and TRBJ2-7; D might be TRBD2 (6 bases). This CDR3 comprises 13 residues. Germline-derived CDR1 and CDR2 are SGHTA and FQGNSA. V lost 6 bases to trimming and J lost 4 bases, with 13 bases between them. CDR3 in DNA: TGTGCCAGCAGGGCAGTGGGGGGTTACGAGCAGTACTTC. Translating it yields CASRAVGGYEQYF. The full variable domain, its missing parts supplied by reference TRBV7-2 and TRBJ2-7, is GAGVSQSPSNKVTEKGKDVELRCDPISGHTALYWYRQSLGQGLEFLIYFQGNSAPDKSGLPSDRFSAERTGGSVSTLTIQRTQQEDSAVYLCASRAVGGYEQYFGPGTRLTVT.

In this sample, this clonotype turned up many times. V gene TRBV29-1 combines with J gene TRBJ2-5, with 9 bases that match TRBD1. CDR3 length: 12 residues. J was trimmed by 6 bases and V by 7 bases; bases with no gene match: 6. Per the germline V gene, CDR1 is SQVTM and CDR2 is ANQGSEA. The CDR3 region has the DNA TGCAGCGGGGGGACAGGGACGAAGACCCAGTACTTC. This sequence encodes CSGGTGTKTQYF.

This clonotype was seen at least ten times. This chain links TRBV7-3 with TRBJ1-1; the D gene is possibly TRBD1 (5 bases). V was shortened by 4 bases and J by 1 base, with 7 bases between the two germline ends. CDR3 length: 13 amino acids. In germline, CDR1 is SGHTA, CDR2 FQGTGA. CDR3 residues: CASSSGANTEAFF. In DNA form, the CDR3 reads TGTGCCAGCAGCTCCGGGGCGAACACTGAAGCTTTCTTT.

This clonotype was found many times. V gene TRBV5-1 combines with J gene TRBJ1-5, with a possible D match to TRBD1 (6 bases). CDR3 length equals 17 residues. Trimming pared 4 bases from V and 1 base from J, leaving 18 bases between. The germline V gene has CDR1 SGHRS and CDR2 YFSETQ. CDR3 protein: CASSPLPTGNSNQPQHF. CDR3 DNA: TGCGCCAGCAGCCCATTACCAACAGGGAACAGCAATCAGCCCCAGCATTTT.

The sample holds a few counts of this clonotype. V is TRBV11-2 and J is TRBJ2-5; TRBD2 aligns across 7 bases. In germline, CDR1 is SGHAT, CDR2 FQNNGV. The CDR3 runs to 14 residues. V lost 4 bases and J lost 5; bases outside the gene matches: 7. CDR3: CASSSRRGWETQYF. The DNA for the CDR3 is TGTGCCAGCAGCTCCCGGCGGGGGTGGGAGACCCAGTACTTC.

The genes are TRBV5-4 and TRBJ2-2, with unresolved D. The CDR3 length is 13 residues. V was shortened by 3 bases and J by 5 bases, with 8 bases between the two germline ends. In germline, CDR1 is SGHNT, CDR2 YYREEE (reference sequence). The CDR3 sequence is CASSSDPTGELFF. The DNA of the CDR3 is TGTGCCAGCAGCTCAGATCCTACCGGGGAGCTGTTTTTT.

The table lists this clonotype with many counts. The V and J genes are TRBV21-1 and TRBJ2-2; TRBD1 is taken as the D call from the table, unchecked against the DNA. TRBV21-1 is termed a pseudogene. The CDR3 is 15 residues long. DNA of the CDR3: TGTGCCAGCAGCTGCCGGGACAGGGGGTCCGGGGAGCTGTTTTTT. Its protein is CASSCRDRGSGELFF.

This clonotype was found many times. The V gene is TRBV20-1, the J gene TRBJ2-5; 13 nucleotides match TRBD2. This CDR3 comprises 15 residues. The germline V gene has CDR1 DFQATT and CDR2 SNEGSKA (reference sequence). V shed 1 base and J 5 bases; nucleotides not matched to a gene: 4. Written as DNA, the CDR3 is TGCAGTGCTAGAGGGACTAGCGGGAGATGGGAGACCCAGTACTTC. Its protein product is CSARGTSGRWETQYF.

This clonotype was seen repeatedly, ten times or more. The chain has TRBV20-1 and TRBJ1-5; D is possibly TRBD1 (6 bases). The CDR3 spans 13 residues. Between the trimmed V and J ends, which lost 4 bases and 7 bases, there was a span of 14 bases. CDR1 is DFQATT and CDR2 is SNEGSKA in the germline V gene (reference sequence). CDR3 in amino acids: CSATSGARQPQHF. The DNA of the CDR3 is TGCAGTGCTACCTCGGGGGCTAGGCAGCCCCAGCATTTT.

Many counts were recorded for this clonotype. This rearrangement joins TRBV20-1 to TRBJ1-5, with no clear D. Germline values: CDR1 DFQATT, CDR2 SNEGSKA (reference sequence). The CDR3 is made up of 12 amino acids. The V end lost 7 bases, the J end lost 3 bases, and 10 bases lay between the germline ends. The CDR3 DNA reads TGCAGTGTCGTGTCTATCAATCAGCCCCAGCATTTT. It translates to CSVVSINQPQHF.